This T cell receptor beta chain was found in a study of chemoradiotherapy in HPV16-positive cancers. Study results and limitations: HPV-responsive T-cell expansion during chemoradiotherapy was linked to improved recurrence-free survival in HPV16-positive patients. Candidate HPV-specific clones and E7-related TCR motifs grew in tumor during treatment.

In germline, CDR1 is KGHSH, CDR2 LQKENI. The CDR3 covers 17 residues. V was clipped by 1 base and J by 5 bases; unmatched bases: 5. As for this clone: The antigen is undetermined.

Generated by immunoSEQ multiplex PCR, the TCRdb table keeps only in-frame clones and is missing some. The sample records around 6,600 clones, over 70% being singletons. This TCR derives from a human donor with HPV-associated anogenital cancer. The chain has TRBV18 and TRBJ2-2, with TRBD1 matching over 12 bases. The sequences come from tumor tissue, collected from a patient who underwent chemoradiotherapy. The DNA for the CDR3 is TGTGCCAGCTCACCACTCGGGACAGGGGGCACAACCGGGGAGCTGTTTTTT. It encodes CASSPLGTGGTTGELFF.